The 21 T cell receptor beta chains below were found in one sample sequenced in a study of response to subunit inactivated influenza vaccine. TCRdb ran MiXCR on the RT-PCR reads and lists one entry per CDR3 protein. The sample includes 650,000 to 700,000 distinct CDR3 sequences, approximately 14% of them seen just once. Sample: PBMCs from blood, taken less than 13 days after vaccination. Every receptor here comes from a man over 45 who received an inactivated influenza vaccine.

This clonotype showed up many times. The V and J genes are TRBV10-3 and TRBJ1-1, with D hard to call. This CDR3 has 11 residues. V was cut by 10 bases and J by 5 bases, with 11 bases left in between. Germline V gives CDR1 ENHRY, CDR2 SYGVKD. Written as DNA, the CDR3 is TGTGCCACCTTGGAGGGAACTGAAGCTTTCTTT. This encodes CATLEGTEAFF.

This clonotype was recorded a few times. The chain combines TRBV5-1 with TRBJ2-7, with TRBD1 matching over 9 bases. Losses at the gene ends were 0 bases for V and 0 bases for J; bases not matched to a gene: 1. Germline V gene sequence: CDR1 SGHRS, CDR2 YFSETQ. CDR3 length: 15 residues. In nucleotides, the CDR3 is TGCGCCAGCAGCTTGGAACAGGGGGCCTCCTACGAGCAGTACTTC. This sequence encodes CASSLEQGASYEQYF.

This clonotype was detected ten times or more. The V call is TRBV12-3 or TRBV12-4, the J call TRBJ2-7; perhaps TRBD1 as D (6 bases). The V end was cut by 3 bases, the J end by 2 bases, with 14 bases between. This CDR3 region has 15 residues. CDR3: CASSFSPGVTYEQYF. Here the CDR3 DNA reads TGTGCCAGCAGTTTTAGTCCAGGGGTTACCTACGAGCAGTACTTC.

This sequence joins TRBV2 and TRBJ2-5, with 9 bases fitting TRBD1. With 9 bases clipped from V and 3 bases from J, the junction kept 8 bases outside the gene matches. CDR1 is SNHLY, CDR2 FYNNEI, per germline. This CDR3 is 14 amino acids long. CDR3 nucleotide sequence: TGTGCCAGAGATCGAACAGGGGGCAAAGAGACCCAGTACTTC. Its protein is CARDRTGGKETQYF.

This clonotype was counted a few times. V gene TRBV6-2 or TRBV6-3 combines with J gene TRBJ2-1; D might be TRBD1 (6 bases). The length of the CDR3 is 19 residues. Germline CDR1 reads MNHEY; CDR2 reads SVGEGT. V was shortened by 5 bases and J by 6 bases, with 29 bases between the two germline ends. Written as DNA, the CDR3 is TGTGCCAGCAGTAAGATGAGGGGGTCACTAAAGGACCTGCTCAATGAGCAGTTCTTC. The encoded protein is CASSKMRGSLKDLLNEQFF.

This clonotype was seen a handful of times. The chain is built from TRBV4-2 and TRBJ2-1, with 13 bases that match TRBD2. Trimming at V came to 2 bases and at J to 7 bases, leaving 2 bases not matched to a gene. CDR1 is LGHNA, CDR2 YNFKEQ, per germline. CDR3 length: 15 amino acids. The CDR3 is CASSQRLAGGNEQFF. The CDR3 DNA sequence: TGTGCCAGCAGCCAAAGACTAGCGGGAGGAAATGAGCAGTTCTTC.

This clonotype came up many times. The CDR3 loop reads CASSPDLAGATGELFF. Written as DNA, the CDR3 is TGTGCCAGCAGCCCTGATCTAGCGGGGGCAACCGGGGAGCTGTTTTTT. The V and J genes are TRBV28 and TRBJ2-2; 10 bases line up with TRBD2. In germline, CDR1 is MDHEN, CDR2 SYDVKM. The V gene end was trimmed by 6 bases and the J gene end by 5 bases; junction bases not matched to a gene: 9. The CDR3 runs 16 residues.

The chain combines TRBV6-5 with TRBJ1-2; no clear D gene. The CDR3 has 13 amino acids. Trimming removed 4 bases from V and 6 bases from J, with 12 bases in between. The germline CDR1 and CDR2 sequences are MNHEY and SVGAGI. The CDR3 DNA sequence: TGTGCCAGCAGTTCAACAGTCCTTCATGGCTACACCTTC. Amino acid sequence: CASSSTVLHGYTF.

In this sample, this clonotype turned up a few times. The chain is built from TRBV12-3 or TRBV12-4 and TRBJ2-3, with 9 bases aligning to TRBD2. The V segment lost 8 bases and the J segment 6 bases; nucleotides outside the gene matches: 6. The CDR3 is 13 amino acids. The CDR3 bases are TGTGCCAGCTCGGAGCGGGGGGACGATACGCAGTATTTT. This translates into CASSERGDDTQYF.

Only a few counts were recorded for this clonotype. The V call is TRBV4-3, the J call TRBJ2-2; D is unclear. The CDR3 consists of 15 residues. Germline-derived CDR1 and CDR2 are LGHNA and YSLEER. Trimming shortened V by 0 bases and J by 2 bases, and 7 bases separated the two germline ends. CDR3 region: CASSQDLRNTGELFF. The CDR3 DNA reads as TGCGCCAGCAGCCAAGATCTGCGCAACACCGGGGAGCTGTTTTTT.

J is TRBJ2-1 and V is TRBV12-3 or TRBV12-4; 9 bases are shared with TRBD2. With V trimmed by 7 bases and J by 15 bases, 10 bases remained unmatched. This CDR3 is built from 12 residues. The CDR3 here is CASTPQAGGRFF. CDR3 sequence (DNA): TGTGCCAGCACCCCCCAAGCGGGGGGACGGTTCTTC.

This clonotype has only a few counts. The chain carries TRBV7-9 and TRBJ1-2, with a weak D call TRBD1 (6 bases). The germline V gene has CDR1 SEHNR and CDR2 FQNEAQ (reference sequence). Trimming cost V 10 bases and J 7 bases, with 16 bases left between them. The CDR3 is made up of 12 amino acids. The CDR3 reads CATGQSNGGYTF. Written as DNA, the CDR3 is TGTGCCACCGGACAGTCAAATGGTGGCTACACCTTC.

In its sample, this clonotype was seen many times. DNA of the CDR3: TGTGCCAGCAGTTCCACCCAGCTGTCCTACGAGCAGTACTTC. This translates into CASSSTQLSYEQYF. The J gene is TRBJ2-7, the V gene TRBV28; D is uncertain. The CDR3 is 14 amino acids. V was trimmed by 4 bases and J by 1 base, leaving 11 bases between them. Germline V CDR1 and CDR2: MDHEN, SYDVKM.

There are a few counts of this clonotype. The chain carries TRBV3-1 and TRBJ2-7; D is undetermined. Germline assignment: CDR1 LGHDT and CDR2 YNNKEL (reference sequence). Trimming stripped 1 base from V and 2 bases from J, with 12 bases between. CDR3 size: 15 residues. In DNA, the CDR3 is TGTGCCAGCAGCCAAGCTAAGGTAACTACCTACGAGCAGTACTTC. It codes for CASSQAKVTTYEQYF.

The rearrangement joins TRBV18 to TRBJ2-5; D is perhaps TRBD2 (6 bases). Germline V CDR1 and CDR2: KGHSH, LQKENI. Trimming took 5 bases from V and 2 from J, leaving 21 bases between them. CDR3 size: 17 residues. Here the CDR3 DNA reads TGTGCCAGCTCAATGGCCTTAGGGCGGGGAGCGCAAGAGACCCAGTACTTC. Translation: CASSMALGRGAQETQYF.

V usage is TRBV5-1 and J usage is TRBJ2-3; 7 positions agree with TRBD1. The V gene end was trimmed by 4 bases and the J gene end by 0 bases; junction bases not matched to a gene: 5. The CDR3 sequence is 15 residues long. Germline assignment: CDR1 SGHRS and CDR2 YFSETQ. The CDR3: CASSPTGASTDTQYF. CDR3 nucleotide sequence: TGCGCCAGCAGCCCCACAGGGGCTAGCACAGATACGCAGTATTTT.

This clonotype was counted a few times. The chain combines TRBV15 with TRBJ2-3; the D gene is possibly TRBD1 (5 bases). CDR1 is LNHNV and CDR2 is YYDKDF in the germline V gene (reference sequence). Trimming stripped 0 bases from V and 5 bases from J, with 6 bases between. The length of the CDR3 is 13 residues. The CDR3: CATSRDRVDTQYF. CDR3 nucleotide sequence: TGTGCCACCAGCAGAGACAGGGTAGATACGCAGTATTTT.

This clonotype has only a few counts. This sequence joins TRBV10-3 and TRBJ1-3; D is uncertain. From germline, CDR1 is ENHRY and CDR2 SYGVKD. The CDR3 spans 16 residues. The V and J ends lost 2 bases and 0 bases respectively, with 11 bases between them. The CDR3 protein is CAISERPVGSGNTIYF. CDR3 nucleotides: TGTGCCATCAGTGAGAGACCGGTAGGCTCTGGAAACACCATATATTTT.

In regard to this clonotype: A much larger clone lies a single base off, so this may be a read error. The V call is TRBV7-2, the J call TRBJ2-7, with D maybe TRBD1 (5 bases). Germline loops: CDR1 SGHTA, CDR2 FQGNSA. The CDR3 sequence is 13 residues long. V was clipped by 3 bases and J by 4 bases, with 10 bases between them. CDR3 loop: CASSFDRKYEQYF. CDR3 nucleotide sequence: TGTGCCAGCAGCTTCGACAGAAAATACGAGCAGTACTTC.

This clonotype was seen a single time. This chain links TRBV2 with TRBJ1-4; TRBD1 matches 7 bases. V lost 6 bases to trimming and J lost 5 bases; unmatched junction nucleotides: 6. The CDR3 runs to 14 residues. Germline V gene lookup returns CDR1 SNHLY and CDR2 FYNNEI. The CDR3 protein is CASRFDRANEKLFF. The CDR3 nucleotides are TGTGCCAGCAGATTTGACAGGGCGAATGAAAAACTGTTTTTT.

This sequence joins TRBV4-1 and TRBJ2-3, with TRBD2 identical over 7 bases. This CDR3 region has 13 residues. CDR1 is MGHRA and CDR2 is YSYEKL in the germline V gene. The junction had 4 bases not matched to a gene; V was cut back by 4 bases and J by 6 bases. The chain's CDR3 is CASSRELADTQYF. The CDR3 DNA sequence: TGCGCCAGCAGCCGAGAACTAGCGGATACGCAGTATTTT.